Each of the 11 T cell receptor beta chains below was sequenced from the same sample in a study of cytomegalovirus exposure and HLA in healthy donors. Both 60 Vbeta primers and 13 Jbeta primers went into the PCR. This table comes from immunoSEQ multiplex PCR, and its TCRdb copy is limited to in-frame clones, with some not included. The table shows 150,000 to 200,000 clones, with around 79% occurring only once. Sequenced input: PBMCs. These receptors came from a man between 50 and 59 years old in good health and CMV-seropositive.

This clone was seen only once. The chain's CDR3 is CASSLAREQFF. DNA of the CDR3: TGTGCCAGCAGCTTAGCGCGGGAGCAGTTCTTC. This rearrangement joins TRBV7-9 to TRBJ2-1; no clear D gene. The CDR3 covers 11 residues. Trimming shortened V by 0 bases and J by 10 bases, and 4 bases separated the two germline ends. Germline V gene lookup returns CDR1 SEHNR and CDR2 FQNEAQ (reference sequence).

The rearrangement uses TRBV19 and TRBJ2-1; TRBD2 matches 9 bases. The CDR3 is 16 amino acids. Trimming removed 5 bases from V and 2 bases from J; junction bases left unmatched: 7. Germline CDR1 and CDR2: LNHDA and SQIVND (reference sequence). This CDR3 is CASSRRTSDAYNEQFF. The CDR3 nucleotides are TGTGCCAGTAGTCGAAGGACTAGCGACGCCTACAATGAGCAGTTCTTC.

This chain links TRBV4-1 with TRBJ2-1; unclear D gene. Per the germline V gene, CDR1 is MGHRA and CDR2 is YSYEKL. CDR3 length equals 13 residues. V lost 1 base and J lost 7, with 8 bases in between. The DNA of the CDR3 is TGCGCCAGCAGCCAAGCTAAGCTAAATGAGCAGTTCTTC. As protein: CASSQAKLNEQFF.

CDR3 nucleotide sequence: TGTGCCAGCAGCTTACCTAAAGGGGGTGTGAACACTGAAGCTTTCTTT. As protein: CASSLPKGGVNTEAFF. The J gene is TRBJ1-1, the V gene TRBV7-2; a possible D gene is TRBD1 (6 bases). V was trimmed by 2 bases and J by 0 bases, leaving 13 bases between them. This CDR3 is 16 amino acids long. Germline CDR1 SGHTA, CDR2 FQGNSA.

The chain combines TRBV7-6 with TRBJ2-5, with D unclear. With 3 bases removed from V and 5 bases from J, the gap between germline ends came to 10 bases. This CDR3 is built from 13 residues. In germline, CDR1 is SGHVS, CDR2 FNYEAQ. The CDR3, as DNA: TGTGCCAGCAGCTTCGGGTCAATTGAGACCCAGTACTTC. Translation: CASSFGSIETQYF.

The chain couples TRBV10-3 to TRBJ1-1, with D maybe TRBD1 (6 bases). CDR1 and CDR2 from the germline V gene are ENHRY and SYGVKD. Trimming removed 1 base from V and 0 bases from J, with 12 bases in between. CDR3 size: 16 residues. In nucleotides, the CDR3 is TGTGCCATCAGTGAGTTACAGGGTAAGGTGAACACTGAAGCTTTCTTT. Encoded protein: CAISELQGKVNTEAFF.

This clone was seen only once. The V gene is TRBV5-1, the J gene TRBJ2-1, with TRBD2 as a possible D gene (5 bases). The CDR3 runs to 14 residues. The V and J ends lost 0 bases and 3 bases respectively, with 7 bases between them. Germline CDR1 and CDR2: SGHRS and YFSETQ. Here the CDR3 DNA reads TGCGCCAGCAGCTTGGCTAGCAGCTACAATGAGCAGTTCTTC. Amino acids: CASSLASSYNEQFF. Drawing the rest from reference TRBV5-1 and TRBJ2-1, the complete variable domain is KAGVTQTPRYLIKTRGQQVTLSCSPISGHRSVSWYQQTPGQGLQFLFEYFSETQRNKGNFPGRFSGRQFSNSRSEMNVSTLELGDSALYLCASSLASSYNEQFFGPGTRLTVL.

The chain is built from TRBV6-6 and TRBJ1-5; TRBD1 might be the D (5 bases). This CDR3 contains 14 residues. Between the trimmed V and J ends, which lost 2 bases and 6 bases, there was a span of 11 bases. The V gene's germline CDR1 is MNHNY and CDR2 SVGAGI (reference sequence). The DNA for the CDR3 is TGTGCCAGCAGTTACGTGGGGGAGGGTCAGCCCCAGCATTTT. Translated, it gives CASSYVGEGQPQHF.

This chain uses TRBV9 with TRBJ2-3; weak D call: TRBD1 (6 bases). Trimming left V 0 bases short and J 7 bases short, with 15 bases between. This CDR3 is built from 15 residues. The germline V gene has CDR1 SGDLS and CDR2 YYNGEE. The CDR3 DNA follows: TGTGCCAGCAGCGTAGCTGGGGGCCCTGTTTATACGCAGTATTTT. This sequence encodes CASSVAGGPVYTQYF.

The rearrangement links TRBV28 to TRBJ1-5, with D perhaps TRBD1 (6 bases). Germline CDR1 is MDHEN and CDR2 is SYDVKM. V was pared by 6 bases and J by 7 bases, with 13 bases between. The CDR3 consists of 13 residues. The CDR3 DNA reads as TGTGCCAGCAGATTAGACAGGTCCCAGCCCCAGCATTTT. Amino acids: CASRLDRSQPQHF.

This chain connects TRBV28 to TRBJ2-3; 14 bases map to TRBD2. This CDR3 spans 17 amino acids. Germline-derived CDR1 and CDR2 are MDHEN and SYDVKM. V gave up 6 bases and J gave up 3 bases; unmatched junction bases: 8. The CDR3 protein is CASSQPTSGGETDTQYF. CDR3 DNA: TGTGCCAGCAGCCAGCCGACTAGCGGGGGGGAGACAGATACGCAGTATTTT.